A single T cell receptor (beta chain) is shown here with its context. Its target is not known. This sample stems from a study of T cell responses to AZD1222 COVID-19 vaccine. Study results and caveats: No repertoire was sampled before or during the peak T cell response, only after it. Donors were mostly white British, more females; clonal diversity possibly underestimated. At baseline, just six AZD1222 recipients tested seropositive.

Assay used: immunoSEQ multiplex PCR; TCRdb lists only in-frame clones, some missing. The repertoire holds roughly 150,000 clones, with around 88% as singletons. CDR3 length: 15 residues. The V gene lost 2 bases and the J gene lost 0 bases, with 7 bases spanning the gap. Germline values: CDR1 KGHDR, CDR2 SFDVKD. The source material was peripheral blood, sampled on day 0 of MenACWY control vaccination. The source is an adult in good health. V and J are TRBV24-1 and TRBJ1-3; no definite D call. The CDR3 protein is CATSDSWYSGNTIYF. In nucleotides, the CDR3 is TGTGCCACCAGTGATTCATGGTACTCTGGAAACACCATATATTTT.